This T cell receptor (beta chain) derives from a study of T-cell reconstitution after alpha-beta-depleted transplantation in children. Study-wide points: About two months after transplant, alpha-beta T cells reportedly came from several hundred expanded graft clones. Hyperexpanded clones declined; after one year, newly produced T cells mostly supplied diversity. Several patients had high TCRbeta diversity at day 60; it came from surviving recipient T cells and thymic progenitors.

Germline-derived CDR1 and CDR2 are SQVTM and ANQGSEA. Trimming removed 6 bases from V and 1 base from J; junction bases left unmatched: 16. The CDR3 spans 17 residues. A word on this clonotype: The target antigen is unknown.

Preparation of the TCRbeta library involved a method that used unique molecular identifiers. TCRdb fed the PCR reads into MiXCR, producing one record per CDR3 protein. The table lists 530,000 or so distinct CDR3 sequences, roughly a quarter of them singletons. This chain links TRBV29-1 with TRBJ2-3; 7 nucleotides line up with TRBD1. This sequence originates from a boy younger than two with Wiskott-Aldrich syndrome, due to receive a stem cell transplant. The sample in question was PBMCs, obtained before TCRalphabeta/CD19-depleted stem cell transplant. The CDR3 bases are TGCAGCGTCCGGAACAGGGGCGAAAAGGGCGGCACAGATACGCAGTATTTT. Encoded protein: CSVRNRGEKGGTDTQYF.